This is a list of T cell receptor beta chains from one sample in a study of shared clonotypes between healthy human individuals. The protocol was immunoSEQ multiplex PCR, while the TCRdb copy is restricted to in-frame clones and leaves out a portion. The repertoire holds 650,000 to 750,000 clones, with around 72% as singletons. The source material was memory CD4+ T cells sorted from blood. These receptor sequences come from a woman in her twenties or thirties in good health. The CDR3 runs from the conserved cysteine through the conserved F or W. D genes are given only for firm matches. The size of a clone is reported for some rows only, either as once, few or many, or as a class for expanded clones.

cdr3_nt: TGTGCCTCCAGGGGCTACACTGAAGCTTTCTTT; cdr3_aa: CASRGYTEAFF; j_call: TRBJ1-1; d_call: NA; clone_size: NA; v_call: TRBV19
cdr3_nt: TGTGCCAGCAGCATTCAACAGGGATCCGATCAGCCCCAGCATTTT; cdr3_aa: CASSIQQGSDQPQHF; j_call: TRBJ1-5; d_call: NA; clone_size: NA; v_call: TRBV7-9
cdr3_nt: TGTGCCAGCAGTTTTGCGGGCAATCAGCCCCAGCATTTT; cdr3_aa: CASSFAGNQPQHF; j_call: TRBJ1-5; d_call: NA; clone_size: NA; v_call: TRBV28
cdr3_nt: TGTGCCAGCAGCCCTACCAAGGAGCGTAATCCAGGGGCCGACCAGTACTTC; cdr3_aa: CASSPTKERNPGADQYF; j_call: TRBJ2-5; d_call: NA; clone_size: NA; v_call: TRBV7-9
cdr3_nt: TGTGCCAGCAGTTTCCCGGGACAGGGTCGACTGTTTTTT; cdr3_aa: CASSFPGQGRLFF; j_call: TRBJ1-4; d_call: TRBD1; clone_size: few; v_call: TRBV28
cdr3_nt: TGTGCCAGCAGCCTCTCCGGGGGAGTTGGCGTAGATACGCAGTATTTT; cdr3_aa: CASSLSGGVGVDTQYF; j_call: TRBJ2-3; d_call: NA; clone_size: once; v_call: TRBV5-4
cdr3_nt: TGCAGCGTTGCCGGACAGGGAGGAACTGAAGCTTTCTTT; cdr3_aa: CSVAGQGGTEAFF; j_call: TRBJ1-1; d_call: TRBD1; clone_size: NA; v_call: TRBV29-1
cdr3_nt: TGTGCCAGCAGAGAGGAGGGGAAACCACGAAGCACCGGGGAGCTGTTTTTT; cdr3_aa: CASREEGKPRSTGELFF; j_call: TRBJ2-2; d_call: NA; clone_size: NA; v_call: TRBV7-9
cdr3_nt: TGTGCCAGCAGCTTAGCAGATACGCAGTATTTT; cdr3_aa: CASSLADTQYF; j_call: TRBJ2-3; d_call: NA; clone_size: NA; v_call: TRBV7-2
cdr3_nt: TGCAGCGTGTGGGCTAGCGGAAACAATGAGCAGTTCTTC; cdr3_aa: CSVWASGNNEQFF; j_call: TRBJ2-1; d_call: TRBD2; clone_size: NA; v_call: TRBV29-1
cdr3_nt: TGTGCCAGCAGCTCCTCCTCTGCGGGAGTTCATAAAGATACGCAGTATTTT; cdr3_aa: CASSSSSAGVHKDTQYF; j_call: TRBJ2-3; d_call: TRBD2; clone_size: NA; v_call: TRBV5-4
cdr3_nt: TGTGCCATCAGCCATACAGGGCTCACTGAAGCTTTCTTT; cdr3_aa: CAISHTGLTEAFF; j_call: TRBJ1-1; d_call: NA; clone_size: few; v_call: TRBV10-3
cdr3_nt: TGTGCCATCAGAACCGGACATGGGTCTGGAAACACCATATATTTT; cdr3_aa: CAIRTGHGSGNTIYF; j_call: TRBJ1-3; d_call: NA; clone_size: NA; v_call: TRBV10-3
cdr3_nt: TGTGCCAGCTCACCACCGACTAGCGGGACCTACGAGCAGTACTTC; cdr3_aa: CASSPPTSGTYEQYF; j_call: TRBJ2-7; d_call: TRBD2; clone_size: NA; v_call: TRBV18
cdr3_nt: TGTGCCAGCACCGAAACCATACAGGGGGTTTCTGAAGCTTTCTTT; cdr3_aa: CASTETIQGVSEAFF; j_call: TRBJ1-1; d_call: TRBD1; clone_size: NA; v_call: TRBV7-8
cdr3_nt: TGTGCCAGCACCCCTAGCGGGTCCACCTACAATGAGCAGTTCTTC; cdr3_aa: CASTPSGSTYNEQFF; j_call: TRBJ2-1; d_call: TRBD2; clone_size: NA; v_call: TRBV9
cdr3_nt: TGCGCCAGCAGCCATGGAGTAGCGGGAGGTGTAACCTACGAGCAGTACTTC; cdr3_aa: CASSHGVAGGVTYEQYF; j_call: TRBJ2-7; d_call: TRBD2; clone_size: NA; v_call: TRBV4-1
cdr3_nt: TGTGCCAGTCGAGGACAGGTCCTTGGCTACACCTTC; cdr3_aa: CASRGQVLGYTF; j_call: TRBJ1-2; d_call: TRBD1; clone_size: once; v_call: TRBV19
cdr3_nt: TGTGCCAGCAGTTTTTCCCAGGGTCCCTACGAGCAGTACTTC; cdr3_aa: CASSFSQGPYEQYF; j_call: TRBJ2-7; d_call: NA; clone_size: NA; v_call: TRBV27
cdr3_nt: TGTGCCAGCAGCGTGAGGACAGGGTCGAGTGAAAAACTGTTTTTT; cdr3_aa: CASSVRTGSSEKLFF; j_call: TRBJ1-4; d_call: TRBD1; clone_size: few; v_call: TRBV7-2
cdr3_nt: TGTGCCACCAGCACCCTAGCCTCAGCCGGGGAGCTGTTTTTT; cdr3_aa: CATSTLASAGELFF; j_call: TRBJ2-2; d_call: NA; clone_size: few; v_call: TRBV15
cdr3_nt: TGTGCCAGTAGTATAGCCGGAAGCTCTGGAAACACCATATATTTT; cdr3_aa: CASSIAGSSGNTIYF; j_call: TRBJ1-3; d_call: NA; clone_size: NA; v_call: TRBV19
cdr3_nt: TGTGCCAGCAGCGTAGCTGCCTACCAAGAGACCCAGTACTTC; cdr3_aa: CASSVAAYQETQYF; j_call: TRBJ2-5; d_call: NA; clone_size: few; v_call: TRBV9
cdr3_nt: TGTGCCAGCAGTGGGTCGAGAGACGAGCAGTACTTC; cdr3_aa: CASSGSRDEQYF; j_call: TRBJ2-7; d_call: NA; clone_size: many; v_call: TRBV25-1
cdr3_nt: TGTGCCAGCAGTTTAGAGTCACGAAATCAGCCCCAGCATTTT; cdr3_aa: CASSLESRNQPQHF; j_call: TRBJ1-5; d_call: NA; clone_size: NA; v_call: TRBV28